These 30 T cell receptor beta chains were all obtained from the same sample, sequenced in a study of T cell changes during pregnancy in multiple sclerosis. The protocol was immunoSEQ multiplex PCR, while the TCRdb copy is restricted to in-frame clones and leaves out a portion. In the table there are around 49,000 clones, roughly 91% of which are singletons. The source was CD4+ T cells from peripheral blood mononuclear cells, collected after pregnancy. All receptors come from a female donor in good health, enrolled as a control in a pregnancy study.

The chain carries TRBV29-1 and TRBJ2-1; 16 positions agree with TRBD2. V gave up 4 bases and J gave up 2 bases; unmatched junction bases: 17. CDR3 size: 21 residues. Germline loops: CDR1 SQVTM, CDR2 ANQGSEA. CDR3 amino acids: CSVVVGGLAGGRQGPYNEQFF. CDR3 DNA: TGCAGCGTTGTTGTTGGGGGACTAGCGGGAGGGCGGCAGGGCCCCTACAATGAGCAGTTCTTC.

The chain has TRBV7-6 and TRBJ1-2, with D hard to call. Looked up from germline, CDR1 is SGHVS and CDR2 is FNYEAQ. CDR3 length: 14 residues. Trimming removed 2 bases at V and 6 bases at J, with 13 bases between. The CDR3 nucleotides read TGTGCCAGCAGCTTACAGGAGGTTGCTAATGGCTACACCTTC. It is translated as CASSLQEVANGYTF.

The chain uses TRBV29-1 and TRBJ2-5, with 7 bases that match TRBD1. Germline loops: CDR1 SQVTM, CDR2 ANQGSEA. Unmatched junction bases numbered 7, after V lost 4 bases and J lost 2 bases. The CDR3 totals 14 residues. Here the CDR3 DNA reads TGCAGCGTTGTTAGACAGGGTGGGCAAGAGACCCAGTACTTC. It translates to CSVVRQGGQETQYF.

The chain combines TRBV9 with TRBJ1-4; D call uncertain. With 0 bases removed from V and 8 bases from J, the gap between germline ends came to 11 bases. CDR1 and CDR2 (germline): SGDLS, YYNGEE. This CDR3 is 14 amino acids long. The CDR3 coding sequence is TGTGCCAGCAGCGTAGACGGGAATGGGGAAAAACTGTTTTTT. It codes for CASSVDGNGEKLFF.

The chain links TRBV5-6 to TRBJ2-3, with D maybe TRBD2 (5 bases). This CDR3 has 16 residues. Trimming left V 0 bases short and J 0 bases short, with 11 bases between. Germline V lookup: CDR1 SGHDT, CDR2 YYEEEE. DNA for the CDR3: TGTGCCAGCAGCTTGGCTGGGCAGCGGAGCACAGATACGCAGTATTTT. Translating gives CASSLAGQRSTDTQYF.

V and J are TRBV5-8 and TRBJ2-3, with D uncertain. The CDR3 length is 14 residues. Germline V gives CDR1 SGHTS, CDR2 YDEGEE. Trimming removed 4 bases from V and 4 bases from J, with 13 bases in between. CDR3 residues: CASSRSGDADTQYF. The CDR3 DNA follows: TGTGCCAGCAGCCGGTCGGGTGATGCAGATACGCAGTATTTT.

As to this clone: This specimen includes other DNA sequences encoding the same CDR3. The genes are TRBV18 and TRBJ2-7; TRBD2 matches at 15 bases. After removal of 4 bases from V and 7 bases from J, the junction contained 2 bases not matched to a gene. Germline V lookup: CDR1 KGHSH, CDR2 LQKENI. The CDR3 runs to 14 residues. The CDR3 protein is CASSLGLAGGEQYF. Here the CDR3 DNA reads TGTGCCAGCTCACTGGGACTAGCGGGAGGTGAGCAGTACTTC.

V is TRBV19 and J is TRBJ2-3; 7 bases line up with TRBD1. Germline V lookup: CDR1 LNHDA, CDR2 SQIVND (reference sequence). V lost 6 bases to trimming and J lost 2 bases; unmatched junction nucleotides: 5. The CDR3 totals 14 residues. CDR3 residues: CASSVTGTTDTQYF. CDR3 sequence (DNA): TGTGCCAGTAGCGTGACAGGGACCACAGATACGCAGTATTTT.

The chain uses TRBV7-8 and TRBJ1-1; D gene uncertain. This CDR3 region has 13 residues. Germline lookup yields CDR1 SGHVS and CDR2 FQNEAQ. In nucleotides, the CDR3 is TGTGCAGTTACTCACCTTTGGAACACTGAAGCTTTCTTT. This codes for CAVTHLWNTEAFF.

CDR3 residues: CSVRTGASQAFF. As DNA, the CDR3 is TGCAGCGTACGGACAGGGGCAAGTCAAGCTTTCTTT. The V and J genes are TRBV29-1 and TRBJ1-1, with 9 positions matching TRBD1. The CDR3 runs to 12 residues. V was pared by 6 bases and J by 9 bases, with 8 bases of the junction left unmatched. From germline, CDR1 is SQVTM and CDR2 ANQGSEA.

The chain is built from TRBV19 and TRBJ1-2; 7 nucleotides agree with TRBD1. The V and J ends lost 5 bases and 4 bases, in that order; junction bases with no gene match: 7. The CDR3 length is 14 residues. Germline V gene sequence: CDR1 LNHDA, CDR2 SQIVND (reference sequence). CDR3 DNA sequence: TGTGCCAGTAGTGCCAGGGACAGCCCCTATGGCTACACCTTC. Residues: CASSARDSPYGYTF.

CDR3 sequence: CASSPVSVTDTQYF. CDR3 coding DNA: TGTGCCAGCAGCCCCGTTAGCGTCACAGATACGCAGTATTTT. J is TRBJ2-3 and V is TRBV7-9; a weak D match, TRBD2 (5 bases). This CDR3 has 14 amino acids. Germline lookup yields CDR1 SEHNR and CDR2 FQNEAQ (reference sequence). V lost 5 bases, J lost 2 bases, and 11 bases lay in between.

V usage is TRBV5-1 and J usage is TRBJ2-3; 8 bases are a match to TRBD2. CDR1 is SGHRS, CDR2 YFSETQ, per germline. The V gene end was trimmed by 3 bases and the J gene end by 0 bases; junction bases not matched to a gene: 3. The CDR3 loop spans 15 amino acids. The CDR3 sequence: CASSSASGSTDTQYF. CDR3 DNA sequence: TGCGCCAGCAGCTCAGCTAGCGGGAGCACAGATACGCAGTATTTT.

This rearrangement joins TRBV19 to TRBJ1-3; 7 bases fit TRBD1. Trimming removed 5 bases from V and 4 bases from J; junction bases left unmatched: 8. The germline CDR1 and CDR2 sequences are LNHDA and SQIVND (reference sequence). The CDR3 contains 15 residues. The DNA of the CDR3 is TGTGCCAGTAGTCTCCAGGGGGACCTCGGAAACACCATATATTTT. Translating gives CASSLQGDLGNTIYF.

Here the CDR3 reads CAISDHSGTDTQYF. In DNA form, the CDR3 reads TGTGCCATCAGTGACCATAGCGGGACAGATACGCAGTATTTT. The chain couples TRBV10-3 to TRBJ2-3; 7 positions match TRBD2. Germline lookup yields CDR1 ENHRY and CDR2 SYGVKD. Trimming took 3 bases from V and 3 from J; bases not matched to a gene: 3. The CDR3 has 14 residues.

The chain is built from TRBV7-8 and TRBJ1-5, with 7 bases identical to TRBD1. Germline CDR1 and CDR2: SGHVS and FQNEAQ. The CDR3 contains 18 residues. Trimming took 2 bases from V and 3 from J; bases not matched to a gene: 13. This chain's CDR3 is CASSLSQLPGQNNQPQHF. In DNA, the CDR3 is TGTGCCAGCAGCTTATCTCAACTCCCGGGACAGAACAATCAGCCCCAGCATTTT.

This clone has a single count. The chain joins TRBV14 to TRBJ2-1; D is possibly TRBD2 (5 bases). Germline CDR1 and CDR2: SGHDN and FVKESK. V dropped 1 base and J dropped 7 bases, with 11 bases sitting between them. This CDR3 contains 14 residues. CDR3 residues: CASSQGRRTNEQFF. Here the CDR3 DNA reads TGTGCCAGCAGCCAAGGGAGGCGGACTAATGAGCAGTTCTTC.

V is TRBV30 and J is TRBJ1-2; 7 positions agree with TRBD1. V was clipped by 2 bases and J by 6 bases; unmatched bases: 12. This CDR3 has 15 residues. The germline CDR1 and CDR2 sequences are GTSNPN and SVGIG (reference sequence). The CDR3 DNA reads TGTGCCTGGAGTAAAAGGGGGCAACAGGGGCATGGCTACACCTTC. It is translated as CAWSKRGQQGHGYTF.

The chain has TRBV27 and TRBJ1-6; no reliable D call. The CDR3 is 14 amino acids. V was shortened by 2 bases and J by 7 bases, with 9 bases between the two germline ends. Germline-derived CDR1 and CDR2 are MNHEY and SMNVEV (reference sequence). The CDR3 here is CASSLGPVNSPLHF. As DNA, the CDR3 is TGTGCCAGCAGTTTAGGGCCGGTAAATTCACCCCTCCACTTT.

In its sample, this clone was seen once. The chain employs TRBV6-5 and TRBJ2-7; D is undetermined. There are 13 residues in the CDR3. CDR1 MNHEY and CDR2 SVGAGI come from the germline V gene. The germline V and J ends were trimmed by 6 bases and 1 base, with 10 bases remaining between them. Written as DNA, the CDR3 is TGTGCCAGCAGACGACCGGGTTCCTACGAGCAGTACTTC. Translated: CASRRPGSYEQYF.

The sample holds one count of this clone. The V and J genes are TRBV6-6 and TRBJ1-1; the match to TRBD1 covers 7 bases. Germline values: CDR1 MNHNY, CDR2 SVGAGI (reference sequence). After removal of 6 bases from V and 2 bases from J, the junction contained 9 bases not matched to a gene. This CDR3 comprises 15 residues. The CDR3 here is CASRPHRGTNTEAFF. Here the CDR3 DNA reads TGTGCCAGCAGACCTCACAGGGGAACCAACACTGAAGCTTTCTTT.

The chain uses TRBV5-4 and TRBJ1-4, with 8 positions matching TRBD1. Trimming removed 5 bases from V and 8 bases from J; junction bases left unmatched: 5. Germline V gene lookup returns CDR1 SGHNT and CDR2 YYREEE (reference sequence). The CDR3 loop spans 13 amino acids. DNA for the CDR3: TGTGCCAGCAGGGACAGGGCGAGCGAAAAACTGTTTTTT. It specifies CASRDRASEKLFF.

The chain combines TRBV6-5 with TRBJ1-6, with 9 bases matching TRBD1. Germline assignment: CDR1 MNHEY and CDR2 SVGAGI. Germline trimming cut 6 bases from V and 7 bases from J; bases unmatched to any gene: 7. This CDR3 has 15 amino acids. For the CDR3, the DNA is TGTGCCAGCAGCAGTTCCGGGACAGGGAATTCACCCCTCCACTTT. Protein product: CASSSSGTGNSPLHF.

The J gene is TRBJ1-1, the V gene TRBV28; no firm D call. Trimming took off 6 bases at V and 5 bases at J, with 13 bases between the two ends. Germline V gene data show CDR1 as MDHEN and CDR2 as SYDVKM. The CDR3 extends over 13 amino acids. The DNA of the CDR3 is TGTGCCAGCAGCCCGGGGAGTCGGACTGAAGCTTTCTTT. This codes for CASSPGSRTEAFF.

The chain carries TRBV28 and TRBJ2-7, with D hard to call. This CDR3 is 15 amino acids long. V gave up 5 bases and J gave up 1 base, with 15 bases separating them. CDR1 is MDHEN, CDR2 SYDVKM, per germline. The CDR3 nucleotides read TGTGCCAGCAGTGGCGGCGGTTGGGTTTCCTACGAGCAGTACTTC. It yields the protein CASSGGGWVSYEQYF.

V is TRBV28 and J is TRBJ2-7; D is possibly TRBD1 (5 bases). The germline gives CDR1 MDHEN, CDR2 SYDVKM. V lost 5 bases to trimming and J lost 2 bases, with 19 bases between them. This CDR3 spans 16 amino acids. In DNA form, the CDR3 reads TGTGCCAGCAGTCCCCCCGGACGGGCAGGGACCTACGAGCAGTACTTC. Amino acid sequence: CASSPPGRAGTYEQYF.

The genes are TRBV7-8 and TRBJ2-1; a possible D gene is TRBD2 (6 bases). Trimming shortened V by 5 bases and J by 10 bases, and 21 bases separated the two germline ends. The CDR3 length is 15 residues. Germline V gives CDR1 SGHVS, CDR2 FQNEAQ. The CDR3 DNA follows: TGTGCCAGCAGCGAGGACATCGGGGGTAGTGACGAGCAGTTCTTC. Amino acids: CASSEDIGGSDEQFF.

The CDR3 protein is CASTKGGKNIQYF. Here the CDR3 DNA reads TGTGCCAGCACGAAAGGGGGCAAAAACATTCAGTACTTC. The chain has TRBV28 and TRBJ2-4; D possibly corresponds to TRBD1 (6 bases). V was shortened by 7 bases and J by 3 bases, with 10 bases between the two germline ends. CDR1 is MDHEN, CDR2 SYDVKM, per germline. CDR3 length equals 13 residues.

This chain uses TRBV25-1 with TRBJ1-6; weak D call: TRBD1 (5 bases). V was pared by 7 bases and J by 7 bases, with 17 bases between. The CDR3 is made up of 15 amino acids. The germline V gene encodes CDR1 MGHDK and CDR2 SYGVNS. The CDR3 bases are TGTGCCAGCACCCGTAGTGACAGAATAAATTCACCCCTCCACTTT. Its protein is CASTRSDRINSPLHF.

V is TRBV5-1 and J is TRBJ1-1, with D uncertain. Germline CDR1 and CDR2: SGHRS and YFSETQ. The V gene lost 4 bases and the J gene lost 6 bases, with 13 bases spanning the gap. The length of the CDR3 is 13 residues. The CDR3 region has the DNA TGCGCCAGCAGCCCCCACCCCGGTGCTGAAGCTTTCTTT. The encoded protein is CASSPHPGAEAFF.